Reported below is one TCR beta chain. Germline lookup yields CDR1 KGHDR and CDR2 SFDVKD. V was pared by 5 bases and J by 3 bases, with 7 bases of the junction left unmatched. The length of the CDR3 is 16 residues. This entry is derived from a study of blood T cell repertoires in COVID-19. Study context: Some COVID-19 samples were acute and others convalescent; all came from the United States, Italy and Spain. T cells, B-cell-depleted T cells, or PBMCs provided the cDNA or gDNA that served as material.

The age range of participants was about 18 to 100 years, with residence in about two dozen US areas. Cohort placement rested on clinical history that participants reported themselves. Clones were read by immunoSEQ multiplex PCR, and TCRdb kept only the in-frame ones, dropping some. The repertoire holds 150,000 to 200,000 clones, 60% to 80% seen once, with over 13% in the top ten. This chain connects TRBV24-1 to TRBJ2-1; 9 bases fit TRBD2. Sequenced input: PBMCs or T cells enriched from blood (not recorded which). The sequence was obtained from a man in his sixties who had been exposed to COVID-19. The CDR3 bases are TGTGCCACCAGTGCTGTGACTAGCGGACACTACAATGAGCAGTTCTTC. It encodes CATSAVTSGHYNEQFF.